The 18 T cell receptor beta chains below all came from one sample that was sequenced in a study of sequential checkpoint blockade in melanoma. The treatment denotes: randomized to nivolumab then ipilimumab (arm A) or the reverse (arm B). Clones were sequenced by immunoSEQ multiplex PCR, and TCRdb holds only the in-frame ones, with some missing. The sample lists approximately 18,000 clones, about two thirds occurring once. The sample consisted of CD8+ T cells sorted from blood (inferred from file names), taken from a patient given nivolumab and ipilimumab in sequence. The receptors were gathered from a human donor with melanoma.

This rearrangement joins TRBV27 to TRBJ1-1, with 9 bases fitting TRBD1. The CDR3 consists of 14 residues. V dropped 5 bases and J dropped 5; count of bases not matched to a gene: 6. The V gene's germline CDR1 is MNHEY and CDR2 SMNVEV (reference sequence). CDR3 DNA sequence: TGTGCCAGCAGTCCGGACAGGGGATGGACTGAAGCTTTCTTT. Protein sequence: CASSPDRGWTEAFF.

This clone appeared a single time. The genes are TRBV19 and TRBJ1-4; D gene uncertain. Germline V CDR1 and CDR2: LNHDA, SQIVND (reference sequence). CDR3 length equals 15 residues. Trimming took 3 bases from V and 5 from J, leaving 13 bases between them. The CDR3 loop reads CASSMTRNLNEKLFF. The CDR3 DNA reads as TGTGCCAGTAGTATGACCAGGAATTTAAATGAAAAACTGTTTTTT.

The V call is TRBV5-6, the J call TRBJ1-1; 8 positions agree with TRBD1. V shed 2 bases and J 11 bases; nucleotides not matched to a gene: 2. This CDR3 comprises 11 residues. Per germline, CDR1 SGHDT and CDR2 YYEEEE. The CDR3 nucleotides are TGTGCCAGCAGCTTTCGGGACAGGGCTTTCTTT. Residues: CASSFRDRAFF.

The chain uses TRBV19 and TRBJ1-2, with 10 bases matching TRBD1. CDR3 length: 13 amino acids. Trimming removed 1 base from V and 7 bases from J; junction bases left unmatched: 0. Germline CDR1 and CDR2: LNHDA and SQIVND (reference sequence). CDR3 in DNA: TGTGCCAGTAGTATAGGGACAGGGGGTGGCTACACCTTC. Translated, it gives CASSIGTGGGYTF.

The chain links TRBV27 to TRBJ2-7; the D is unclear. CDR3 size: 13 residues. Trimming stripped 3 bases from V and 1 base from J, with 7 bases between. In germline, CDR1 is MNHEY, CDR2 SMNVEV (reference sequence). The DNA for the CDR3 is TGTGCCAGCAGTTTGATCGGGTCCTACGAGCAGTACTTC. It is translated as CASSLIGSYEQYF.

The V gene is TRBV9, the J gene TRBJ2-6; 10 positions match TRBD2. Germline V gene lookup returns CDR1 SGDLS and CDR2 YYNGEE. V shed 5 bases and J 3 bases; nucleotides not matched to a gene: 8. There are 17 residues in the CDR3. The CDR3 protein is CASRGAGGPFGANVLTF. DNA of the CDR3: TGTGCCAGCAGGGGAGCGGGAGGGCCCTTTGGGGCCAACGTCCTGACTTTC. Full variable domain (rest looked up from reference TRBV9 and TRBJ2-6): DSGVTQTPKHLITATGQRVTLRCSPRSGDLSVYWYQQSLDQGLQFLIQYYNGEERAKGNILERFSAQQFPDLHSELNLSSLELGDSALYFCASRGAGGPFGANVLTFGAGSRLTVL.

The chain uses TRBV27 and TRBJ1-2; TRBD1 agrees at 10 bases. V trimming: 1 base; J trimming: 8 bases; junction bases outside the gene matches: 7. The CDR3 consists of 15 residues. Germline assignment: CDR1 MNHEY and CDR2 SMNVEV (reference sequence). The CDR3 loop is CASSLFRQGAGGYTF. DNA for the CDR3: TGTGCCAGCAGTTTATTCCGACAGGGGGCAGGAGGCTACACCTTC.

This sequence joins TRBV11-3 and TRBJ1-1; D may be TRBD1 (5 bases). This CDR3 region has 14 residues. V was pared by 1 base and J by 6 bases, with 12 bases between. CDR1 and CDR2 (germline): SGHNT, YENEEA. CDR3 sequence: CASSLGGTGPEAFF. CDR3 in DNA: TGTGCCAGCAGCTTAGGAGGCACAGGTCCTGAAGCTTTCTTT.

The chain uses TRBV11-3 and TRBJ2-7, with 7 bases fitting TRBD1. The germline CDR1 and CDR2 sequences are SGHNT and YENEEA. The V gene end was trimmed by 4 bases and the J gene end by 3 bases; junction bases not matched to a gene: 9. The CDR3 has 15 residues. CDR3 region: CASSSRDRSNYEQYF. Here the CDR3 DNA reads TGTGCCAGCAGCTCCCGGGACAGATCAAACTACGAGCAGTACTTC. Variable domain in full (rest from reference TRBV11-3 and TRBJ2-7): EAGVVQSPRYKIIEKKQPVAFWCNPISGHNTLYWYLQNLGQGPELLIRYENEEAVDDSQLPKDRFSAERLKGVDSTLKIQPAELGDSAVYLCASSSRDRSNYEQYFGPGTRLTVT.

This clone came up a few times. The CDR3, as DNA: TGTGCCAGCAGCTTAGGACTATCCTATACGCAGTATTTT. This codes for CASSLGLSYTQYF. The chain uses TRBV7-2 and TRBJ2-3, with a tentative D call TRBD2 (5 bases). The CDR3 has 13 amino acids. Trimming took 1 base from V and 7 from J, leaving 9 bases between them. Per the germline V gene, CDR1 is SGHTA and CDR2 is FQGNSA.

V gene TRBV6-4 combines with J gene TRBJ2-3; 12 positions match TRBD2. There are 14 residues in the CDR3. Losses at the gene ends were 4 bases for V and 4 bases for J; bases not matched to a gene: 0. Germline CDR1 and CDR2: MRHNA and SNTAGT. CDR3 region: CASSGTSGADTQYF. The CDR3 DNA is TGTGCCAGCAGTGGGACTAGCGGGGCAGATACGCAGTATTTT.

The rearrangement links TRBV7-9 to TRBJ2-7; D is uncertain. The CDR3 is 13 residues long. In germline, CDR1 is SEHNR, CDR2 FQNEAQ (reference sequence). V was pared by 3 bases and J by 0 bases, with 6 bases between. The CDR3 region is CASSFRSSYEQYF. The CDR3 bases are TGTGCCAGCAGCTTTAGGAGCTCCTACGAGCAGTACTTC.

This chain uses TRBV2 with TRBJ1-2; D is undetermined. CDR1 SNHLY and CDR2 FYNNEI come from the germline V gene. The CDR3 runs to 13 residues. Trimming cost V 9 bases and J 1 base, with 12 bases left between them. The CDR3 coding sequence is TGTGCCAGGAGAGAGGCCAGTAACTATGGCTACACCTTC. It yields the protein CARREASNYGYTF.

J is TRBJ1-2 and V is TRBV5-4, with D perhaps TRBD1 (5 bases). V was shortened by 3 bases and J by 0 bases, with 12 bases between the two germline ends. In germline, CDR1 is SGHNT, CDR2 YYREEE (reference sequence). The CDR3 consists of 15 residues. The CDR3 DNA sequence: TGTGCCAGCAGCTCCCCCCTGACAGCTAACTATGGCTACACCTTC. Its protein is CASSSPLTANYGYTF.

V and J are TRBV7-9 and TRBJ1-2, with D possibly matching TRBD1 (6 bases). This CDR3 contains 14 residues. V lost 3 bases and J lost 5, with 13 bases in between. CDR1 SEHNR and CDR2 FQNEAQ come from the germline V gene (reference sequence). The CDR3 bases are TGTGCCAGCAGCTTGGGCAGGGGAATGTATGGCTACACCTTC. It codes for CASSLGRGMYGYTF.

Sample share makes this clone medium-sized. The genes are TRBV9 and TRBJ1-6; D remains unclear. This CDR3 comprises 13 residues. Between the trimmed V and J ends, which lost 4 bases and 14 bases, there was a span of 16 bases. Germline V CDR1 and CDR2: SGDLS, YYNGEE. CDR3 in DNA: TGTGCCAGCAGCCCTGAAACGCCCAGAACCCTCCACTTT. As protein: CASSPETPRTLHF.

This clone was observed a handful of times. This rearrangement joins TRBV4-1 to TRBJ1-5; 7 bases fit TRBD1. V was pared by 3 bases and J by 6 bases, with 11 bases of the junction left unmatched. Looked up from germline, CDR1 is MGHRA and CDR2 is YSYEKL. The CDR3 extends over 16 amino acids. CDR3 in DNA: TGCGCCAGCAGCCAGGAAATGACAGGGCGGAGTCAGCCCCAGCATTTT. Amino acid sequence: CASSQEMTGRSQPQHF.

The chain carries TRBV5-6 and TRBJ2-7, with 8 bases identical to TRBD2. V shed 0 bases and J 2 bases; nucleotides not matched to a gene: 7. Germline values: CDR1 SGHDT, CDR2 YYEEEE. The CDR3 runs 16 residues. The CDR3 coding sequence is TGTGCCAGCAGCTTGGATGCGGGAGGCCCCCCCTACGAGCAGTACTTC. It translates to CASSLDAGGPPYEQYF.